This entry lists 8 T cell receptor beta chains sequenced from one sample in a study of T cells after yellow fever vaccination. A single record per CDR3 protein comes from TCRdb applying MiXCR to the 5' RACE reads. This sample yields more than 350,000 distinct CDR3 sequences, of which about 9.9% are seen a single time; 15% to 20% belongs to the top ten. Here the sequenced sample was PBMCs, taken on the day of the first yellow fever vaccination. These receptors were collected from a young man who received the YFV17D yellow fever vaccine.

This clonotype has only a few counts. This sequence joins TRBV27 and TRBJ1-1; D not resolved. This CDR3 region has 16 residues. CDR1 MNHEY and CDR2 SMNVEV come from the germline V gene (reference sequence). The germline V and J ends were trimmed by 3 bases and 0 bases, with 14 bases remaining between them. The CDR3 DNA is TGTGCCAGCAGTTTCATCGGTCAGGCGATGAACACTGAAGCTTTCTTT. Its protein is CASSFIGQAMNTEAFF.

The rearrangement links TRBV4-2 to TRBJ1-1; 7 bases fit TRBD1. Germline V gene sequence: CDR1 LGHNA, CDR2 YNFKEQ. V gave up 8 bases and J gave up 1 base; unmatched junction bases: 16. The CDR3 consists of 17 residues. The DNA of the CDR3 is TGTGCCAGCCAATGGGGGACAGATTATCGGTCGAACACTGAAGCTTTCTTT. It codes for CASQWGTDYRSNTEAFF.

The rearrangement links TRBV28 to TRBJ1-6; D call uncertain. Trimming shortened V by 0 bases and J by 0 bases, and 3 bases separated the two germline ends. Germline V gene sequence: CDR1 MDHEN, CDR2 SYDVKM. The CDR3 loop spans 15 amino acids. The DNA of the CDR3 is TGTGCCAGCAGTTTATGGAGCTCCTATAATTCACCCCTCCACTTT. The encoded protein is CASSLWSSYNSPLHF.

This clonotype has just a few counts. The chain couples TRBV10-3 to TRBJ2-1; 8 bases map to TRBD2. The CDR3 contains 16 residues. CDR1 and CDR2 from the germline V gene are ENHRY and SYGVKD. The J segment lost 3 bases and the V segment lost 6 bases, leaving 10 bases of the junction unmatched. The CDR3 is CAISLGGGLHYNEQFF. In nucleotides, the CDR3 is TGTGCCATCAGCTTGGGCGGGGGGCTTCACTACAATGAGCAGTTCTTC.

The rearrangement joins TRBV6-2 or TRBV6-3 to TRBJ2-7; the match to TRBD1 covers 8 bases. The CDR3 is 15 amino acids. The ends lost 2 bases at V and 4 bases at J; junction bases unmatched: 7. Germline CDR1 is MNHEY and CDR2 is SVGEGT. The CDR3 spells CASSYGRGTGYEQYV. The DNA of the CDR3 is TGTGCCAGCAGTTACGGTCGTGGGACAGGATACGAGCAGTACGTC.

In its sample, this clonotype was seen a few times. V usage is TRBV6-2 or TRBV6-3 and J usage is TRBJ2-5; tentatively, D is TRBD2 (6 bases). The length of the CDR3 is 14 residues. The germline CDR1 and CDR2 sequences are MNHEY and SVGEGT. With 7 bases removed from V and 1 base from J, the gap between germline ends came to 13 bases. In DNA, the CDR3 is TGTGCCAGCACCACGGGGGACGGCCAAGAGACCCAGTACTTC. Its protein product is CASTTGDGQETQYF.

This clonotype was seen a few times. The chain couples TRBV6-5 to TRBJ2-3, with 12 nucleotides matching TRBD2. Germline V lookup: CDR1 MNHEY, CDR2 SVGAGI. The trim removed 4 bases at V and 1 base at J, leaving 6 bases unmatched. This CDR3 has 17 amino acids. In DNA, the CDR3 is TGTGCCAGCAGTTTTCTAGCGGGGGGGAGCGGCACAGATACGCAGTATTTT. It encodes CASSFLAGGSGTDTQYF.

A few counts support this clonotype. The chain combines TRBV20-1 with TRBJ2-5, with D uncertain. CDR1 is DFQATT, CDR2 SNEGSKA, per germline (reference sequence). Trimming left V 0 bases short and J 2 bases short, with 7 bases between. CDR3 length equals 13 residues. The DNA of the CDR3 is TGCAGTGCTAGAGATCTCCAGCAAGAGACCCAGTACTTC. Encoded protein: CSARDLQQETQYF.